Sequencing of this T cell receptor (beta chain) was carried out in a study of early T cells in non-severe SARS-CoV-2 infection. Overall study: Chains were not paired, and sequencing was done on bulk RNA from unsorted whole blood.

Findings and caveats of the study: There was a bias toward anti-spike CD8 responses in VDJdb matching, which missed private and CD4 specificities.

At least ten counts were recorded for this clonotype. Its antigen is currently unknown. Each single cDNA molecule received a unique molecular identifier. TCRdb reanalysed the 5' RACE reads using MiXCR and keeps one entry per CDR3 protein. The sample shows some 40,000 distinct CDR3 sequences, roughly 5.4% of them seen only once. The CDR3 has 13 amino acids. Trimming removed 4 bases at V and 0 bases at J, with 7 bases between. The germline gives CDR1 SGHRS, CDR2 YFSETQ. This sequence joins TRBV5-1 and TRBJ1-2, with D uncertain. Material for sequencing was whole blood. This clonotype originated in an adult who was a healthcare worker with PCR-confirmed SARS-CoV-2 infection or an uninfected control (not recorded which). The CDR3 here is CASSGTANYGYTF. The CDR3 region has the DNA TGCGCCAGCAGCGGAACAGCTAACTATGGCTACACCTTC.